These 28 T cell receptor beta chains were all obtained from the same sample, sequenced in a study of shared clonotypes between healthy human individuals. TCRdb keeps only in-frame clones here, not all; method: immunoSEQ multiplex PCR. The data show about 110,000 clones, 68% seen once. The material sequenced was memory CD8+ T cells sorted from blood. Stated subset: CD45RO+ cells pooled with CCR7-negative TemRA cells. The origin of the receptors is a woman aged 25 to 45 in good health.

The rearrangement links TRBV5-1 to TRBJ2-3; 8 nucleotides agree with TRBD1. CDR3 length equals 15 residues. Germline trimming cut 4 bases from V and 6 bases from J; bases unmatched to any gene: 10. Germline loops: CDR1 SGHRS, CDR2 YFSETQ. In DNA, the CDR3 is TGCGCCAGCAGCGCCGGACAGGGTGATATGGATACGCAGTATTTT. The encoded protein is CASSAGQGDMDTQYF. The full variable domain, completed using reference TRBV5-1 and TRBJ2-3, is KAGVTQTPRYLIKTRGQQVTLSCSPISGHRSVSWYQQTPGQGLQFLFEYFSETQRNKGNFPGRFSGRQFSNSRSEMNVSTLELGDSALYLCASSAGQGDMDTQYFGPGTRLTVL.

The chain combines TRBV2 with TRBJ1-5, with D unresolved. The CDR3 covers 15 residues. V was pared by 4 bases and J by 3 bases, with 13 bases between. Germline CDR1 is SNHLY and CDR2 is FYNNEI. The CDR3 spells CASSVGSGYNQPQHF. The CDR3 DNA follows: TGTGCCAGCAGTGTCGGATCGGGATACAATCAGCCCCAGCATTTT.

This clone was seen a few times. This chain connects TRBV10-3 to TRBJ2-7; D may match TRBD1 or TRBD2 (7 bases each). V lost 0 bases to trimming and J lost 5 bases, with 20 bases between them. Germline CDR1 and CDR2: ENHRY and SYGVKD. The length of the CDR3 is 17 residues. The CDR3 nucleotides are TGTGCCATCAGTGAGTCCCAGGGACAGCGGGGCGAAGACGAGCAGTACTTC. Translating it yields CAISESQGQRGEDEQYF.

As concerns this clone: Other DNA sequences of this sample code for an identical CDR3. This chain joins TRBV28 and TRBJ1-6, with TRBD1 matching 8 bases. The CDR3 loop spans 17 amino acids. Trimming cost V 2 bases and J 8 bases; bases outside gene matches: 11. Germline V lookup: CDR1 MDHEN, CDR2 SYDVKM. The CDR3 DNA reads TGTGCCAGCAGTTTACCCATTACCGGGACAGGAGATTCACCCCTCCACTTT. Residues: CASSLPITGTGDSPLHF.

The V gene is TRBV5-8, the J gene TRBJ1-1; D perhaps matches TRBD1 (6 bases). Germline V gene sequence: CDR1 SGHTS, CDR2 YDEGEE. The CDR3 covers 17 residues. Trimming removed 2 bases from V and 1 base from J, with 18 bases in between. The CDR3 sequence is CASSFFTPDRPNTEAFF. CDR3 sequence (DNA): TGTGCCAGCAGCTTTTTCACCCCCGACAGGCCGAACACTGAAGCTTTCTTT.

This clone was counted a few times. This chain connects TRBV19 to TRBJ1-5; TRBD1 might be the D (5 bases). V was cut by 3 bases and J by 6 bases, with 18 bases left in between. Germline CDR1 LNHDA, CDR2 SQIVND (reference sequence). The CDR3 runs 16 residues. CDR3 nucleotide sequence: TGTGCCAGTAGTATCTCGGAGGGGTCCGGTGCTCAGCCCCAGCATTTT. This codes for CASSISEGSGAQPQHF.

About this clone itself: This is likely an artifact of a read error, given a far larger clone one base away. The chain carries TRBV29-1 and TRBJ2-7, with a tentative D call TRBD1 (6 bases). CDR1 is SQVTM and CDR2 is ANQGSEA in the germline V gene. The CDR3 is 13 amino acids. CDR3 amino acids: CSVARDTSYKQYF. Here the CDR3 DNA reads TGCAGCGTTGCCAGGGACACCTCCTACAAGCAGTACTTC.

The V and J genes are TRBV4-1 and TRBJ2-2, with unresolved D. Trimming shortened V by 1 base and J by 4 bases, and 10 bases separated the two germline ends. The CDR3 runs 15 residues. Per germline, CDR1 MGHRA and CDR2 YSYEKL. The CDR3 DNA is TGCGCCAGCAGCCAAGGTCTAGAATTCACCGGGGAGCTGTTTTTT. Amino acid sequence: CASSQGLEFTGELFF.

The V gene is TRBV19, the J gene TRBJ1-5, with D tentatively TRBD1 (5 bases). The CDR3 contains 17 residues. V was shortened by 0 bases and J by 2 bases, with 14 bases between the two germline ends. The germline V gene has CDR1 LNHDA and CDR2 SQIVND (reference sequence). The chain's CDR3 is CASSIDRGDVGNQPQHF. CDR3 bases: TGTGCCAGTAGTATAGATCGAGGGGATGTTGGCAATCAGCCCCAGCATTTT.

J is TRBJ2-7 and V is TRBV19; weak D call: TRBD2 (5 bases). V was trimmed by 4 bases and J by 0 bases, leaving 7 bases between them. Germline values: CDR1 LNHDA, CDR2 SQIVND (reference sequence). This CDR3 is built from 13 residues. CDR3 sequence: CASSTGNSYEQYF. CDR3 sequence (DNA): TGTGCCAGTAGTACCGGGAACTCCTACGAGCAGTACTTC.

This clone was detected many times. Other DNA sequences of this sample code for an identical CDR3. This chain links TRBV2 with TRBJ2-5, with D hard to call. Germline V CDR1 and CDR2: SNHLY, FYNNEI. CDR3 length: 12 amino acids. Trimming cost V 4 bases and J 0 bases, with 3 bases left between them. The CDR3 sequence: CASSGYQETQYF. The CDR3 nucleotides read TGTGCCAGCAGTGGCTACCAAGAGACCCAGTACTTC.

The J gene is TRBJ2-1, the V gene TRBV5-4; a weak D match, TRBD2 (6 bases). The V and J ends lost 4 bases and 9 bases respectively, with 17 bases between them. Germline V gives CDR1 SGHNT, CDR2 YYREEE (reference sequence). The CDR3 runs 14 residues. The CDR3 protein is CASSQGREFSEQFF. In nucleotides, the CDR3 is TGTGCCAGCAGCCAAGGGCGGGAATTTAGTGAGCAGTTCTTC.

The chain has TRBV25-1 and TRBJ2-1; 13 positions match TRBD2. Per germline, CDR1 MGHDK and CDR2 SYGVNS. This CDR3 region has 16 residues. With 1 base clipped from V and 7 bases from J, the junction kept 4 bases outside the gene matches. For the CDR3, the DNA is TGTGCCAGCAGTGAATCGACTAGCGGGAGGAGGAATGAGCAGTTCTTC. Its protein product is CASSESTSGRRNEQFF.

V gene TRBV2 combines with J gene TRBJ2-1; D possibly corresponds to TRBD1 (5 bases). The germline V and J ends were trimmed by 8 bases and 6 bases, with 11 bases remaining between them. Per germline, CDR1 SNHLY and CDR2 FYNNEI. CDR3 size: 12 residues. CDR3 residues: CASPQGVNEQFF. The CDR3 DNA follows: TGTGCCAGCCCTCAAGGGGTCAATGAGCAGTTCTTC.

J is TRBJ1-1 and V is TRBV6-6, with TRBD1 matching 10 bases. The CDR3 length is 14 residues. Germline trimming cut 7 bases from V and 4 bases from J; bases unmatched to any gene: 6. From germline, CDR1 is MNHNY and CDR2 SVGAGI (reference sequence). The CDR3 sequence: CASNPTGGFTEAFF. In DNA, the CDR3 is TGTGCCAGCAACCCGACAGGGGGCTTCACTGAAGCTTTCTTT.

The rearrangement links TRBV7-9 to TRBJ2-7, with 8 nucleotides matching TRBD1. The V and J ends lost 5 bases and 12 bases, in that order; junction bases with no gene match: 15. Germline V gene sequence: CDR1 SEHNR, CDR2 FQNEAQ (reference sequence). CDR3 length: 14 residues. The CDR3 loop is CASSRRDRPILRYF. CDR3 bases: TGTGCCAGCAGCCGCCGGGACAGGCCAATCCTGCGGTACTTC.

This clone has more than one count but fewer than ten. This chain connects TRBV7-9 to TRBJ2-5; 8 nucleotides line up with TRBD2. CDR1 SEHNR and CDR2 FQNEAQ come from the germline V gene (reference sequence). The V segment lost 5 bases and the J segment 4 bases; nucleotides outside the gene matches: 9. This CDR3 has 15 amino acids. CDR3 nucleotide sequence: TGTGCCAGCAGCCCCGAAAACGCGGGGGGAGAGACCCAGTACTTC. Its translation: CASSPENAGGETQYF.

The chain employs TRBV27 and TRBJ2-4; 8 bases match TRBD1. J was trimmed by 0 bases and V by 5 bases; bases with no gene match: 6. Germline V CDR1 and CDR2: MNHEY, SMNVEV (reference sequence). The CDR3 covers 16 residues. The CDR3 DNA sequence: TGTGCCAGCAGTCCTGACAGGGGAATAGCCAAAAACATTCAGTACTTC. It translates to CASSPDRGIAKNIQYF.

This clone was seen only a few times. V and J are TRBV18 and TRBJ1-3, with 9 bases fitting TRBD1. Germline-derived CDR1 and CDR2 are KGHSH and LQKENI. The J segment lost 5 bases and the V segment lost 3 bases, leaving 2 bases of the junction unmatched. The CDR3 totals 14 residues. The CDR3 coding sequence is TGTGCCAGCTCACCCCACAGGGGGCGAAACACCATATATTTT. Residues: CASSPHRGRNTIYF.

This clone was seen a handful of times. Written as DNA, the CDR3 is TGCGCCAGCAGCCCAGACCGACAGGACAACACTGAAGCTTTCTTT. This encodes CASSPDRQDNTEAFF. V gene TRBV5-1 combines with J gene TRBJ1-1, with a tentative D call TRBD1 (6 bases). Trimming removed 4 bases from V and 2 bases from J, with 15 bases in between. The CDR3 totals 15 residues. Germline V CDR1 and CDR2: SGHRS, YFSETQ.

This sequence joins TRBV14 and TRBJ1-2; D unclear. Deletions cut 4 bases from V and 7 bases from J, with 13 bases between. The CDR3 spans 13 residues. The germline V gene has CDR1 SGHDN and CDR2 FVKESK. Written as DNA, the CDR3 is TGTGCCAGCAGCCTCCCCGGTGCCGGTGGCTACACCTTC. This codes for CASSLPGAGGYTF.

This chain joins TRBV9 and TRBJ1-1; D gene unclear. The ends were cut back, 4 bases at V and 0 bases at J, with 22 bases in the middle. The germline V gene has CDR1 SGDLS and CDR2 YYNGEE. This CDR3 region has 18 residues. The chain's CDR3 is CASSPRVGLGILNTEAFF. The DNA of the CDR3 is TGTGCCAGCAGCCCCCGTGTCGGGCTGGGTATCCTGAACACTGAAGCTTTCTTT.

V is TRBV2 and J is TRBJ2-7, with 12 nucleotides matching TRBD2. In germline, CDR1 is SNHLY, CDR2 FYNNEI. The J segment lost 2 bases and the V segment lost 6 bases, leaving 5 bases of the junction unmatched. The CDR3 totals 15 residues. The CDR3, as DNA: TGTGCCAGCAGCCTCGGACTAGCGGGACCCTACGAGCAGTACTTC. Protein product: CASSLGLAGPYEQYF.

The chain combines TRBV7-9 with TRBJ2-7; no reliable D call. The CDR3 loop spans 18 amino acids. Germline CDR1 is SEHNR and CDR2 is FQNEAQ (reference sequence). Trimming removed 0 bases from V and 0 bases from J, with 18 bases in between. The DNA of the CDR3 is TGTGCCAGCAGCTTAGCGTTCTTCAGCGCGGAAAGCTCCTACGAGCAGTACTTC. It yields the protein CASSLAFFSAESSYEQYF. The variable domain in full, with the rest retrieved from reference TRBV7-9 and TRBJ2-7, is DTGVSQNPRHKITKRGQNVTFRCDPISEHNRLYWYRQTLGQGPEFLTYFQNEAQLEKSRLLSDRFSAERPKGSFSTLEIQRTEQGDSAMYLCASSLAFFSAESSYEQYFGPGTRLTVT.

The rearrangement links TRBV13 to TRBJ2-5; unclear D gene. CDR1 PRHDT and CDR2 FYEKMQ come from the germline V gene (reference sequence). Trimming removed 4 bases from V and 4 bases from J, with 13 bases in between. This CDR3 has 14 amino acids. CDR3: CASSSKQAAETQYF. The CDR3 nucleotides are TGTGCCAGCAGCTCAAAGCAGGCGGCAGAGACCCAGTACTTC.

J is TRBJ2-3 and V is TRBV7-9; either TRBD1 or TRBD2 may fit D (6 bases each). Germline V gives CDR1 SEHNR, CDR2 FQNEAQ (reference sequence). This CDR3 is 19 amino acids long. Trimming cost V 1 base and J 1 base, with 21 bases left between them. Written as DNA, the CDR3 is TGTGCCAGCAGCTTAGGGGGGGCGACCCCCCCCACACGCACAGATACGCAGTATTTT. This sequence encodes CASSLGGATPPTRTDTQYF. The whole variable domain, remainder taken from reference TRBV7-9 and TRBJ2-3, is DTGVSQNPRHKITKRGQNVTFRCDPISEHNRLYWYRQTLGQGPEFLTYFQNEAQLEKSRLLSDRFSAERPKGSFSTLEIQRTEQGDSAMYLCASSLGGATPPTRTDTQYFGPGTRLTVL.

V usage is TRBV5-1 and J usage is TRBJ1-2; the match to TRBD1 covers 10 bases. CDR3 length: 14 amino acids. Germline lookup yields CDR1 SGHRS and CDR2 YFSETQ. J gave up 4 bases and V 2 bases, and 2 bases lay outside the gene matches. CDR3: CASSFRDRGYGYTF. Written as DNA, the CDR3 is TGCGCCAGCAGCTTCCGGGACAGGGGCTATGGCTACACCTTC. The full variable domain, in which reference TRBV5-1 and TRBJ1-2 provide the parts outside the CDR3, is KAGVTQTPRYLIKTRGQQVTLSCSPISGHRSVSWYQQTPGQGLQFLFEYFSETQRNKGNFPGRFSGRQFSNSRSEMNVSTLELGDSALYLCASSFRDRGYGYTFGSGTRLTVV.

J is TRBJ1-5 and V is TRBV10-2; D unresolved. The CDR3 totals 14 residues. CDR1 is WSHSY and CDR2 is SAAADI in the germline V gene. Trimming shortened V by 5 bases and J by 0 bases, and 8 bases separated the two germline ends. The DNA of the CDR3 is TGCGCCAGCAGTCCCTCTGATAGCAATCAGCCCCAGCATTTT. Its translation is CASSPSDSNQPQHF.